The clone carrying this TCR beta chain was recorded a few times. Antigen specificity is unknown. The sample is drawn from a study of cytomegalovirus exposure and HLA in healthy donors. Study overall: A prior study identified approximately 110 million unique TCR beta sequences from about 180 million T cells. Study findings and constraints: A missense DCLRE1C variant was associated with V- and J-gene trimming of TCR beta chains in a later analysis, and an independent cohort replicated the association. Most subjects had HLA-A and HLA-B alleles reportedly predicted accurately by TCR beta sequences.

With 60 Vbeta and 13 Jbeta primers, the PCR was carried out. Sequencing used immunoSEQ multiplex PCR; TCRdb keeps in-frame clones, though not all of them. Seen here are 150,000 to 200,000 clones, over 80% observed once, and the top ten hold roughly 1.4%. The CDR3 is 13 amino acids. V lost 6 bases and J 5 bases, leaving 14 bases between the germline ends. From germline, CDR1 is MNHEY and CDR2 SVGAGI. This receptor was identified in a girl aged 5 to 17 in good health and CMV-seropositive. Material for sequencing was PBMCs. This chain links TRBV6-5 with TRBJ2-7; tentatively, D is TRBD2 (5 bases). CDR3 nucleotide sequence: TGTGCCAGCAGCCGGGGTCTGGCCGACGAGCAGTACTTC. Protein product: CASSRGLADEQYF.